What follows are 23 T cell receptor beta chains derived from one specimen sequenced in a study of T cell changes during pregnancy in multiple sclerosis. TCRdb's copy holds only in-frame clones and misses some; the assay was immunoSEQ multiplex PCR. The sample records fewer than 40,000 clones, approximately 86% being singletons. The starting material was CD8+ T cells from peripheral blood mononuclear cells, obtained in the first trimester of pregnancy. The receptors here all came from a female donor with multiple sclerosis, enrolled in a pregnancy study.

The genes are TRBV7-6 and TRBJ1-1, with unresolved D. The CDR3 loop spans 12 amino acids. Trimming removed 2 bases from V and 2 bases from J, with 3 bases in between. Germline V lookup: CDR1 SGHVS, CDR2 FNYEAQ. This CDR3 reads CASSLINTEAFF. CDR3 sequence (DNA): TGTGCCAGCAGCTTAATAAACACTGAAGCTTTCTTT.

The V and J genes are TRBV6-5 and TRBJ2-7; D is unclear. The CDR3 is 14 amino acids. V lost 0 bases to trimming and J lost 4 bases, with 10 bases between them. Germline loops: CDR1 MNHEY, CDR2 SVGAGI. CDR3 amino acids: CASSYSNPGYEQYF. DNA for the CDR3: TGTGCCAGCAGTTACTCGAATCCGGGTTACGAGCAGTACTTC.

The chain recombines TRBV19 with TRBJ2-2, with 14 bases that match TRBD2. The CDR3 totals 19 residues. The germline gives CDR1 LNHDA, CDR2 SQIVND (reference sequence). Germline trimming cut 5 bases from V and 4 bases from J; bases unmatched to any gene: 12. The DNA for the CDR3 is TGTGCCAGTAGTTCGTTCGGGACTAGCGGGAGTTTTGGCACCGGGGAGCTGTTTTTT. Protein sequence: CASSSFGTSGSFGTGELFF.

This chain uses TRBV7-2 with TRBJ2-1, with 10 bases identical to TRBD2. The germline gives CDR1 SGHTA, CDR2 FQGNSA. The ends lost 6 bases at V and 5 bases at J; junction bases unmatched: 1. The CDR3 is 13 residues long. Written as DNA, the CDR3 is TGTGCCAGCAGAGGACTAGCGGACAATGAGCAGTTCTTC. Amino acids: CASRGLADNEQFF.

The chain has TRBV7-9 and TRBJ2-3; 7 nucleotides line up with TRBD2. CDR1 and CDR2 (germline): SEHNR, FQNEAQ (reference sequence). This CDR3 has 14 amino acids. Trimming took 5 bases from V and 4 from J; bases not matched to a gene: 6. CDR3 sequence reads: CASSPGTNPDTQYF. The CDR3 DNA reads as TGTGCCAGCAGCCCCGGGACTAACCCAGATACGCAGTATTTT.

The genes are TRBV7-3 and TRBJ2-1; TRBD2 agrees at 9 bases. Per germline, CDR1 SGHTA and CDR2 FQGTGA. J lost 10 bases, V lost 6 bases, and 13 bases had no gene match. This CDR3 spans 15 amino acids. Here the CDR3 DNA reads TGTGCCAGCAGTCCGACCGGGACTAGCCTCAAGGAGCAGTTCTTC. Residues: CASSPTGTSLKEQFF.

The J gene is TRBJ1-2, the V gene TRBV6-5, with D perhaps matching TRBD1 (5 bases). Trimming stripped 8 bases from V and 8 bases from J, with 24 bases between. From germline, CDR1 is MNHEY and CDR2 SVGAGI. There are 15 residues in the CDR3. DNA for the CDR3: TGTGCCAGCGGGGCCTCAACAGAGACTCCCTTAGGCTACACCTTC. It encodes CASGASTETPLGYTF.

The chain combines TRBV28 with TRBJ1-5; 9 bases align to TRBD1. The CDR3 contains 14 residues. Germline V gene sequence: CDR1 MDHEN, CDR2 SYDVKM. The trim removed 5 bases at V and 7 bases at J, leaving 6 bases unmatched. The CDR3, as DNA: TGTGCCAGCAGTGACAGGGGGATTGGGCAGCCCCAGCATTTT. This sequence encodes CASSDRGIGQPQHF.

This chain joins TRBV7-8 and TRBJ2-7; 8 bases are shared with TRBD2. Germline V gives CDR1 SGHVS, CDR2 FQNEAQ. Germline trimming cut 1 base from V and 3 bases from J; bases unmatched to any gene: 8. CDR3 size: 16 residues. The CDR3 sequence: CASSLVARGGGYEQYF. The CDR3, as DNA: TGTGCCAGCAGCTTAGTCGCTCGGGGGGGTGGCTACGAGCAGTACTTC.

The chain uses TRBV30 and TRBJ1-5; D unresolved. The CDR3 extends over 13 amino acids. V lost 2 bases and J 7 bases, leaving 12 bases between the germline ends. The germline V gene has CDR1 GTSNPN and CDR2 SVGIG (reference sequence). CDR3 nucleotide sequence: TGTGCCTGGAGTATTGACGGGTTACAGCCCCAGCATTTT. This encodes CAWSIDGLQPQHF. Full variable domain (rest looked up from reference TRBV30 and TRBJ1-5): SQTIHQWPATLVQPVGSPLSLECTVEGTSNPNLYWYRQAAGRGLQLLFYSVGIGQISSEVPQNLSASRPQDRQFILSSKKLLLSDSGFYLCAWSIDGLQPQHFGDGTRLSIL.

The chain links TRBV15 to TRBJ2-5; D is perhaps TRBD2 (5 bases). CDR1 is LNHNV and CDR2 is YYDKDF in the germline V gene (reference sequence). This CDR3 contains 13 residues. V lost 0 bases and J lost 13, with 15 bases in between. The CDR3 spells CATSRDEASEGYF. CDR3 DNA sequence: TGTGCCACCAGCAGAGATGAGGCTTCCGAGGGGTACTTC.

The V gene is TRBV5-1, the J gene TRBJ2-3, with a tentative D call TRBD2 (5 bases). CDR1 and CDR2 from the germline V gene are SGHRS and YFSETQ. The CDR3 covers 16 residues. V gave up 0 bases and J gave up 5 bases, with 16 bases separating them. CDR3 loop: CASSLAAGLSRDTQYF. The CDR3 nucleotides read TGCGCCAGCAGCTTGGCCGCGGGCCTCTCTAGAGATACGCAGTATTTT.

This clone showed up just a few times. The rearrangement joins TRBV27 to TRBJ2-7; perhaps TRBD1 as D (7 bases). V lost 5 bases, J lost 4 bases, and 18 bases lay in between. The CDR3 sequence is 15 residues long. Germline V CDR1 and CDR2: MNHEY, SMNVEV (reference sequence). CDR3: CASSLAKGAGYEQYF. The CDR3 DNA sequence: TGTGCCAGCAGTCTTGCAAAGGGGGCGGGATACGAGCAGTACTTC.

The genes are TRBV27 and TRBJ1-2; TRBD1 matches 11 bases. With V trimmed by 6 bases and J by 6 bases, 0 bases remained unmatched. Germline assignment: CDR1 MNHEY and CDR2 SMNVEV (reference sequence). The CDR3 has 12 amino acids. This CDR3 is CASRDRGHGYTF. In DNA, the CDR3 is TGTGCCAGCAGGGACAGGGGGCATGGCTACACCTTC.

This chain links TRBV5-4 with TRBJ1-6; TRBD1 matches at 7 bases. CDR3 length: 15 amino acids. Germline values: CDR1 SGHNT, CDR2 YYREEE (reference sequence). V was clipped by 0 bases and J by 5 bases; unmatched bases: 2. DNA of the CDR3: TGTGCCAGCAGCTTGGTTCAGGGGGATAATTCACCCCTCCACTTT. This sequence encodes CASSLVQGDNSPLHF.

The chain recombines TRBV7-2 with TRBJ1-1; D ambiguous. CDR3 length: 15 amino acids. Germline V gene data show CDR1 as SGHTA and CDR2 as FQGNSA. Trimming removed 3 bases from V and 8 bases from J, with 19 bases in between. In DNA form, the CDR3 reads TGTGCCAGCAGCTTGGGTCTGTGGGAGAGAGGAGAAGCTTTCTTT. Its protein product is CASSLGLWERGEAFF.

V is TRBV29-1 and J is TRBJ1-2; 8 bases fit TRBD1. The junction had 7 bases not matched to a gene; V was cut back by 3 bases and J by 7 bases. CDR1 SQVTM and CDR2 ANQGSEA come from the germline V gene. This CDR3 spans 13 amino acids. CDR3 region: CSVDTSTGVGYTF. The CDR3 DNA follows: TGCAGCGTTGACACCTCGACAGGGGTTGGCTACACCTTC.

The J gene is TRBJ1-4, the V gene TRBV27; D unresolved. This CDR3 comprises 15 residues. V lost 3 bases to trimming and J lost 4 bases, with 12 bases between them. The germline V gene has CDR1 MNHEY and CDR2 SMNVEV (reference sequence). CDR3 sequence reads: CASSFKQTFNEKLFF. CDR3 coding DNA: TGTGCCAGCAGTTTTAAACAGACCTTTAATGAAAAACTGTTTTTT.

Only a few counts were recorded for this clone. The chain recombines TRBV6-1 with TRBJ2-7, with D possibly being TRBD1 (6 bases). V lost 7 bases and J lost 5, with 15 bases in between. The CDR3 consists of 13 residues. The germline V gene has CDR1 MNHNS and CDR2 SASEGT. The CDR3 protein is CASKHGQSHEQYF. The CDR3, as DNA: TGTGCCAGCAAACACGGACAGTCCCACGAGCAGTACTTC.

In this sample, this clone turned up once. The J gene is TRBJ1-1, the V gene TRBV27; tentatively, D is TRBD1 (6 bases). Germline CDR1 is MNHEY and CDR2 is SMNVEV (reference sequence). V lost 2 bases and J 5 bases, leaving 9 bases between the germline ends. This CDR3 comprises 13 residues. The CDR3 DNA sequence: TGTGCCAGCAGTTTAGGGGGGGCTACTGAAGCTTTCTTT. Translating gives CASSLGGATEAFF.

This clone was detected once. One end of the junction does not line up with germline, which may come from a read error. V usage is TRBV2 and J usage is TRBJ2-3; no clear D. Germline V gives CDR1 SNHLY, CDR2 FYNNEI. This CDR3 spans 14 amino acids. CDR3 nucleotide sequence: TGTGCCAGCAGCGAAGGTCTAGGCACAGATACGCAGTATTTT. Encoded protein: CASSEGLGTDTQYF.

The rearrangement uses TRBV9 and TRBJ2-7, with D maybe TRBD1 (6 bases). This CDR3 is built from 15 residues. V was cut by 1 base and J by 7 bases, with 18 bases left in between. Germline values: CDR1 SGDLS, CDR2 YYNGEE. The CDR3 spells CASSVTGTPGLEQYF. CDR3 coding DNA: TGTGCCAGCAGCGTAACCGGGACACCTGGGTTGGAGCAGTACTTC.

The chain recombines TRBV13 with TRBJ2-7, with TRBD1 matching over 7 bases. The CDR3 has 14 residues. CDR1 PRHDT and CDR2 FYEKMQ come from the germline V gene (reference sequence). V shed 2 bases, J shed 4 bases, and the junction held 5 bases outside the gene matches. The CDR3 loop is CASSLSGQKYEQYF. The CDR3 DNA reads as TGTGCCAGCAGCTTATCGGGACAGAAGTACGAGCAGTACTTC.